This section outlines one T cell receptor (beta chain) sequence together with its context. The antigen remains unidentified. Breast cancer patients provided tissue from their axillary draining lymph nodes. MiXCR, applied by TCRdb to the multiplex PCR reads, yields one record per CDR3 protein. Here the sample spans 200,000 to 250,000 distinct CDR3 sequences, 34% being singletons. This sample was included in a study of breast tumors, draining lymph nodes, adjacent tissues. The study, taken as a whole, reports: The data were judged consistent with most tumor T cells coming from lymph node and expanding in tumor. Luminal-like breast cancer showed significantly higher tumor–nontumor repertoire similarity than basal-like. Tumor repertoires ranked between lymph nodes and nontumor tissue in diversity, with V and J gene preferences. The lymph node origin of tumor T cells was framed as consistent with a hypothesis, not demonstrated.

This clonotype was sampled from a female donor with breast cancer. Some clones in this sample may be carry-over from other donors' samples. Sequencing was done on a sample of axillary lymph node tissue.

The CDR3 region is CASSLPHGGLIHF. The CDR3 DNA follows: TGTGCCAGCAGTTTACCCCATGGGGGTCTCATCCACTTT. This chain joins TRBV28 and TRBJ1-6; weak D call: TRBD1 (5 bases). Germline V gives CDR1 MDHEN, CDR2 SYDVKM. Trimming shortened V by 2 bases and J by 17 bases, and 16 bases separated the two germline ends. The CDR3 consists of 13 residues.